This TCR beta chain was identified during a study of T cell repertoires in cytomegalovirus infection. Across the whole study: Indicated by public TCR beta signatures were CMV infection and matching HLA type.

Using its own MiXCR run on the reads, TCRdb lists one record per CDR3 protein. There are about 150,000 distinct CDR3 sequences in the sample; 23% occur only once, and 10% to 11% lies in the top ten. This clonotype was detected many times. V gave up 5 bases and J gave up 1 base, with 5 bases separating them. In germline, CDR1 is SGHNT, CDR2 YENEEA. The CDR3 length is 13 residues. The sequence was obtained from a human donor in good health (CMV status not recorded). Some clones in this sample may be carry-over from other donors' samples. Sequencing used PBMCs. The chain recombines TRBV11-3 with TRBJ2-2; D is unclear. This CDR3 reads CASSVVNTGELFF. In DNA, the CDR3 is TGTGCCAGCAGCGTCGTGAACACCGGGGAGCTGTTTTTT.